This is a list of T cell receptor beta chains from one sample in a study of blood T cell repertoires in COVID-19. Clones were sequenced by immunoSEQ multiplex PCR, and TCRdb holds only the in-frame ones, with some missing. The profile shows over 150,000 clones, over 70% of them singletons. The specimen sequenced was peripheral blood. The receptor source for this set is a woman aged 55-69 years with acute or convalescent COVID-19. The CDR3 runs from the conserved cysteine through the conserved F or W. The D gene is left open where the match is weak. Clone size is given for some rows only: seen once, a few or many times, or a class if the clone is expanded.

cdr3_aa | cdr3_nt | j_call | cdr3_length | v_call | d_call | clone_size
CASSSKGVSEAFF | TGTGCCAGCTCATCTAAGGGGGTCTCTGAAGCTTTCTTT | TRBJ1-1 | 13 | TRBV18 | - | once
CARSHGSREAFF | TGTGCCAGAAGCCACGGTAGTCGTGAAGCTTTCTTT | TRBJ1-1 | 12 | TRBV5-3 | - | -
CASSQTAAGAQSDTQYF | TGCGCCAGCAGCCAAACGGCAGCGGGGGCTCAAAGCGATACGCAGTATTTT | TRBJ2-3 | 17 | TRBV4-1 | TRBD2 | -
CASSSNRGLREKLFF | TGTGCCAGCAGCTCAAACAGGGGCCTCAGGGAAAAACTGTTTTTT | TRBJ1-4 | 15 | TRBV7-2 | TRBD1 | -
CASSYSSGALKETQYF | TGTGCCAGCAGTTACTCGTCAGGGGCCCTAAAAGAGACCCAGTACTTC | TRBJ2-5 | 16 | TRBV6-5 | - | -
CASSPTSGGAGYNEQFF | TGTGCCAGCTCGCCGACTAGCGGGGGGGCAGGCTACAATGAGCAGTTCTTC | TRBJ2-1 | 17 | TRBV18 | TRBD2 | -
CASSSQGGSTEAFF | TGTGCCAGCAGCTCACAGGGTGGGAGCACTGAAGCTTTCTTT | TRBJ1-1 | 14 | TRBV7-2 | - | -
CASSSGGSSYNEQFF | TGTGCCAGCAGCTCCGGGGGGAGCTCCTACAATGAGCAGTTCTTC | TRBJ2-1 | 15 | TRBV5-4 | TRBD2 | -
CASRLAGYSSYEQYF | TGTGCCAGTAGACTAGCGGGGTATAGCTCCTACGAGCAGTACTTC | TRBJ2-7 | 15 | TRBV19 | TRBD2 | once
CATSDRGYLNTGELFF | TGTGCCACCAGTGATCGGGGGTATCTGAACACCGGGGAGCTGTTTTTT | TRBJ2-2 | 16 | TRBV24-1 | - | -
CASSQDNSYEQYF | TGCGCCAGCAGCCAAGACAACTCCTACGAGCAGTACTTC | TRBJ2-7 | 13 | TRBV4-3 | - | -
CASSADAEEWSSNQPQHF | TGTGCCAGCAGCGCCGACGCCGAGGAGTGGTCTAGCAATCAGCCCCAGCATTTT | TRBJ1-5 | 18 | TRBV9 | - | once
CASSYTTGGGTDTQYF | TGTGCCAGCAGTTACACTACAGGGGGCGGAACAGATACGCAGTATTTT | TRBJ2-3 | 16 | TRBV6-5 | TRBD1 | -
CASSLAGALTDTQYF | TGTGCCAGTAGTCTGGCGGGGGCCCTCACAGATACGCAGTATTTT | TRBJ2-3 | 15 | TRBV19 | - | few
CASSPTVNYGYTF | TGTGCCAGCAGCCCGACAGTTAACTATGGCTACACCTTC | TRBJ1-2 | 13 | TRBV27 | - | -
CASSYDRGGGYGYTF | TGTGCCAGCAGTTACGACAGGGGAGGTGGCTATGGCTACACCTTC | TRBJ1-2 | 15 | TRBV6-5 | TRBD1 | -
CASSLGDRGPGNTIYF | TGTGCCAGCAGCTTAGGGGACAGGGGGCCTGGAAACACCATATATTTT | TRBJ1-3 | 16 | TRBV7-9 | TRBD1 | -
CASSQTRLSGANVLTF | TGTGCCAGCAGCCAAACCCGACTCTCTGGGGCCAACGTCCTGACTTTC | TRBJ2-6 | 16 | TRBV4-2 | - | -
CASSQQGAYGYTF | TGTGCCAGCAGCCAGCAGGGGGCTTATGGCTACACCTTC | TRBJ1-2 | 13 | TRBV3-1/TRBV3-2 | TRBD1 | -
CASSPGTGKENTEAFF | TGCGCCAGCAGCCCCGGGACAGGGAAGGAGAACACTGAAGCTTTCTTT | TRBJ1-1 | 16 | TRBV4-3 | TRBD1 | many
CASSQGAGTGGNQPQHF | TGCGCCAGCAGCCAAGGTGCCGGGACAGGGGGCAATCAGCCCCAGCATTTT | TRBJ1-5 | 17 | TRBV4-3 | TRBD1 | -
CASSLVGAEQYF | TGTGCCAGCAGCTTAGTAGGGGCCGAGCAGTACTTC | TRBJ2-7 | 12 | TRBV11-2 | - | -
CASSIGAGHTGELFF | TGTGCCAGTAGTATAGGGGCAGGGCACACCGGGGAGCTGTTTTTT | TRBJ2-2 | 15 | TRBV19 | - | -
CASSRKGQGFEQYF | TGTGCCAGCAGCCGGAAAGGACAGGGGTTCGAGCAGTACTTC | TRBJ2-7 | 14 | TRBV7-9 | TRBD1 | -
CASSLQETQYF | TGTGCCAGCAGCCTTCAAGAGACCCAGTACTTC | TRBJ2-5 | 11 | TRBV11-2 | - | -
CASIGTDNYGYTF | TGTGCCAGCATAGGGACAGACAACTATGGCTACACCTTC | TRBJ1-2 | 13 | TRBV2 | TRBD1 | -
CASSEVTGGRQPQHF | TGTGCCAGCAGTGAAGTGACAGGGGGCAGGCAGCCCCAGCATTTT | TRBJ1-5 | 15 | TRBV6-1 | TRBD1 | -
CASSQPRLQGAKNIQYF | TGCGCCAGCAGCCAACCTAGACTACAGGGGGCCAAAAACATTCAGTACTTC | TRBJ2-4 | 17 | TRBV4-1 | TRBD1 | -
CASSTGRAENIQYF | TGTGCCAGCAGTACTGGCAGGGCCGAAAACATTCAGTACTTC | TRBJ2-4 | 14 | TRBV2 | - | -
CASSADYRNSPLHF | TGCGCCAGCAGCGCGGATTACAGGAATTCACCCCTCCACTTT | TRBJ1-6 | 14 | TRBV5-1 | - | -
CASSYSTQAAYEQYF | TGTGCCAGCAGTTACTCGACACAGGCCGCCTACGAGCAGTACTTC | TRBJ2-7 | 15 | TRBV6-5 | - | -
CASSLVGYEQYF | TGTGCCAGCAGCTTAGTCGGCTACGAGCAGTACTTC | TRBJ2-7 | 12 | TRBV11-1 | - | -
CASSLDIREFF | TGTGCCAGCAGCTTAGATATTCGGGAGTTCTTC | TRBJ2-1 | 11 | TRBV11-2 | - | once
CASSVFGDQETQYF | TGTGCCAGTAGTGTGTTCGGGGACCAAGAGACCCAGTACTTC | TRBJ2-5 | 14 | TRBV19 | - | -
CASSLSRHSTGDTEAFF | TGTGCCAGCAGCTTATCACGACATTCGACAGGGGACACTGAAGCTTTCTTT | TRBJ1-1 | 17 | TRBV7-3 | TRBD1 | -
CASSFPGQGGTEAFF | TGTGCCAGCAGCTTCCCCGGACAGGGGGGCACTGAAGCTTTCTTT | TRBJ1-1 | 15 | TRBV5-5 | TRBD1 | -
CASSPWTRRTDTQYF | TGTGCCAGCAGCCCCTGGACTAGGCGCACAGATACGCAGTATTTT | TRBJ2-3 | 15 | TRBV7-8 | TRBD2 | -
CASSLDPQGSTGELFF | TGTGCCAGCAGCCTGGATCCGCAGGGGAGCACCGGGGAGCTGTTTTTT | TRBJ2-2 | 16 | TRBV5-4 | - | -
CASSLGGTWGEAFF | TGCGCCAGCAGCTTGGGAGGGACTTGGGGTGAAGCTTTCTTT | TRBJ1-1 | 14 | TRBV5-1 | - | -
CASRQGGVGNYGYTF | TGTGCCAGCAGGCAGGGAGGGGTGGGGAACTATGGCTACACCTTC | TRBJ1-2 | 15 | TRBV6-5 | - | -
CASSQGQGFAEAFF | TGCGCCAGCAGCCAGGGACAGGGGTTCGCTGAAGCTTTCTTT | TRBJ1-1 | 14 | TRBV4-3 | TRBD1 | once
CSGASTPTDTQYF | TGCAGCGGAGCTAGCACTCCCACAGATACGCAGTATTTT | TRBJ2-3 | 13 | TRBV29-1 | - | -
CASSSGQQSGGYTF | TGTGCCAGCAGTTCCGGCCAACAATCGGGGGGCTACACCTTC | TRBJ1-2 | 14 | TRBV27 | - | few
CASSGAFYNTDTQYF | TGTGCCAGCAGTGGGGCCTTTTATAACACAGATACGCAGTATTTT | TRBJ2-3 | 15 | TRBV2 | - | -
CASRGDLNTEAFF | TGTGCCAGCCGGGGGGACTTGAACACTGAAGCTTTCTTT | TRBJ1-1 | 13 | TRBV2 | - | -
CASSLDRVEKLFF | TGTGCCAGCAGCTTGGACCGGGTTGAAAAACTGTTTTTT | TRBJ1-4 | 13 | TRBV5-8 | - | -
CASRGTGANQPQHF | TGTGCCAGCAGGGGGACAGGCGCCAATCAGCCCCAGCATTTT | TRBJ1-5 | 14 | TRBV2 | TRBD1 | -
CASSLEGLSGYTF | TGTGCCAGCAGTTTGGAGGGGTTGAGTGGCTACACCTTC | TRBJ1-2 | 13 | TRBV12-3/TRBV12-4 | - | -
CASSLWGPLSYTF | TGTGCCAGCAGTTTATGGGGGCCGCTTAGCTACACCTTC | TRBJ1-2 | 13 | TRBV12-3/TRBV12-4 | - | -
CASTTAMNTEAFF | TGTGCCAGCACTACGGCCATGAACACTGAAGCTTTCTTT | TRBJ1-1 | 13 | TRBV19 | - | -
CASSQSRGAKKEGNSPLHF | TGCGCCAGCAGTCAATCGCGGGGGGCTAAGAAGGAAGGAAATTCACCCCTCCACTTT | TRBJ1-6 | 19 | TRBV23-1 | - | -
CASRPQGGSYNEQFF | TGTGCCAGCAGGCCTCAGGGAGGATCCTACAATGAGCAGTTCTTC | TRBJ2-1 | 15 | TRBV5-5 | - | -
CASSPGGSNQPQHF | TGTGCCAGCAGTCCCGGAGGAAGCAATCAGCCCCAGCATTTT | TRBJ1-5 | 14 | TRBV28 | - | few